The T cell receptor (beta chain) under discussion was sequenced for a study of cytomegalovirus exposure and HLA in healthy donors. Study-level points and caveats: At a 0.05 false discovery rate, a later analysis found approximately 15,000 TCR beta sequences to be associated with HLA alleles. The authors assumed roughly uniform sequencing depth across donors for presence/absence analyses.

Of note for this clone: Its antigen is currently unknown.

13 Jbeta primers and 60 Vbeta primers were used for the PCR. Sequenced by immunoSEQ multiplex PCR; TCRdb stores in-frame clones only, minus some. This sample has 65,000 to 75,000 clones, with roughly 71% found just once. The germline CDR1 and CDR2 sequences are MDHEN and SYDVKM. The CDR3 covers 14 residues. The junction had 7 bases not matched to a gene; V was cut back by 6 bases and J by 3 bases. Whereas donors were nominally healthy upon sampling, unrecorded immune exposures were probable. Sequenced material: PBMCs. This sequence joins TRBV28 and TRBJ1-1; 7 positions match TRBD1. The TCR comes from a woman aged 55-75 years in good health and CMV-seropositive. In DNA, the CDR3 is TGTGCCAGCAGCCCAGGGGGACAGCACACTGAAGCTTTCTTT. As protein: CASSPGGQHTEAFF.